The rows below give T cell receptor beta chains drawn from one sample of a study of T cell responses to AZD1222 COVID-19 vaccine. The repertoire was sequenced with immunoSEQ multiplex PCR; TCRdb's copy has only in-frame clones and lacks some. The sample yields over 100,000 clones, about 89% seen once. Material: peripheral blood, obtained 28 days after the second dose of the MenACWY control vaccine. The receptors stem from an adult who received the MenACWY meningococcal vaccine as a control. CDR3s include the opening cysteine and the closing phenylalanine or tryptophan. Each record gives: J gene, V gene, clone size, D gene, CDR3 DNA, CDR3 protein. A D gene is named only where the DNA matches it firmly. Clone size is given for some rows only: seen once, a few or many times, or a class if the clone is expanded.

TRBJ1-6 | TRBV21-1 | few | - | TGTGCCAGCAGCGGAATCTATAATTCACCCCTCCACTTT | CASSGIYNSPLHF
TRBJ1-2 | TRBV2 | - | - | TGTGCCAGCACCACGGCAGGAGGGTACTATGGCTACACCTTC | CASTTAGGYYGYTF
TRBJ2-7 | TRBV7-2 | - | TRBD2 | TGTGCCAGCAGCTTGGGTAGCGGGGCCTCCTACGAGCAGTACTTC | CASSLGSGASYEQYF
TRBJ2-2 | TRBV28 | - | - | TGTGCCAGCAGTTTACGGGGGACGGCCGGGGAGCTGTTTTTT | CASSLRGTAGELFF
TRBJ2-7 | TRBV7-2 | - | - | TGTGCCAGCAGCTTAGAGAGGGGTACGTACGAGCAGTACTTC | CASSLERGTYEQYF
TRBJ2-2 | TRBV14 | - | - | TGTGCCAGCAGCCAAGGACGTTTGAACACCGGGGAGCTGTTTTTT | CASSQGRLNTGELFF
TRBJ1-2 | TRBV6-5 | - | - | TGTGCCAGCACCCCAAGACGGGGGGGCTATGGCTACACCTTC | CASTPRRGGYGYTF
TRBJ2-7 | TRBV2 | - | - | TGTGCCAGCAGTCCCGACTCGAGCTACAGCTACGAGCAGTACTTC | CASSPDSSYSYEQYF
TRBJ1-5 | TRBV7-2 | - | - | TGTGCCAGCAGCGCCGGCTATAGCAATCAGCCCCAGCATTTT | CASSAGYSNQPQHF
TRBJ2-7 | TRBV28 | - | TRBD1 | TGTGCCAGCATAACAGGGGGCGCGTACGAGCAGTACTTC | CASITGGAYEQYF
TRBJ1-3 | TRBV6-2/TRBV6-3 | few | - | TGTGCCAGCAGTCGCTCCACGGCTCTACGCTCTGGAAACACCATATATTTT | CASSRSTALRSGNTIYF
TRBJ2-7 | TRBV2 | - | - | TGTGCCAGCAGTGTCGACACCTCCTACGAGCAGTACTTC | CASSVDTSYEQYF
TRBJ2-2 | TRBV9 | - | - | TGTGCCAGCAGCGTAGACGGGGGCCCGAACACCGGGGAGCTGTTTTTT | CASSVDGGPNTGELFF
TRBJ2-7 | TRBV7-6 | - | - | TGTGCCAGCAGCCTCGCGGGTGACGAGCAGTACTTC | CASSLAGDEQYF
TRBJ2-7 | TRBV18 | - | - | TGTGCCAGCTCACCGCCGTTTGATCGCTACGAGCAGTACTTC | CASSPPFDRYEQYF
TRBJ1-2 | TRBV3-1/TRBV3-2 | - | - | TGTGCCAGCAGCCTGGAGCCAGGAAACAACTATGGCTACACCTTC | CASSLEPGNNYGYTF
TRBJ2-5 | TRBV20-1 | - | TRBD2 | TGCAGTGCCTGGATAGCGGGGACCCAGTACTTC | CSAWIAGTQYF
TRBJ2-7 | TRBV3-1/TRBV3-2 | - | - | TGTGCCAGCAGCCAAGCGAGCGAGCAGTACTTC | CASSQASEQYF
TRBJ2-7 | TRBV5-1 | - | - | TGCGCCTCCCAAGACGGACCGAGCTCCTACGAGCAGTACTTC | CASQDGPSSYEQYF
TRBJ2-5 | TRBV6-1 | - | TRBD2 | TGTGCCACCGCGGGGGGGCAGGGGACCCAGTACTTC | CATAGGQGTQYF
TRBJ2-5 | TRBV7-9 | - | - | TGTGCCAGCAGCTCCTCGGGTGCGGAAGAGACCCAGTACTTC | CASSSSGAEETQYF
TRBJ1-1 | TRBV5-6 | once | - | TGTGCCAGCAGCTCAATAGGGGGAACGAGCACTGAAGCTTTCTTT | CASSSIGGTSTEAFF
TRBJ1-2 | TRBV29-1 | - | - | TGCAGCGTTGAGGACCCCCTTAAGCGTAACTATGGCTACACCTTC | CSVEDPLKRNYGYTF
TRBJ1-5 | TRBV4-1 | - | - | TGCGCCAGCAGCGAAGGACAGTTTAGCAATCAGCCCCAGCATTTT | CASSEGQFSNQPQHF
TRBJ2-2 | TRBV7-2 | - | - | TGTGCCAGCAGCTTAGGAGGGAACACCGGGGAGCTGTTTTTT | CASSLGGNTGELFF
TRBJ2-7 | TRBV18 | - | TRBD1 | TGTGCCAGCTCACTCACAGGGGTAGAGTACGAGCAGTACTTC | CASSLTGVEYEQYF
TRBJ1-2 | TRBV29-1 | few | TRBD1 | TGCAGCGTTCTAACAGGGGGCGCTGACTATGGCTACACCTTC | CSVLTGGADYGYTF
TRBJ2-1 | TRBV4-2 | - | TRBD2 | TGTGCCAGCAGCCAAAACGGGGGGGAGTACAATGAGCAGTTCTTC | CASSQNGGEYNEQFF
TRBJ1-2 | TRBV28 | - | - | TGTGCCAGCAGTCCACAGGGAAGGAGCTATGGCTACACCTTC | CASSPQGRSYGYTF
TRBJ1-5 | TRBV5-6 | - | - | TGTGCCAGCAGCTGGGGCGGGGCTCAGCCCCAGCATTTT | CASSWGGAQPQHF
TRBJ1-1 | TRBV5-3 | few | - | TGTGCCAGAAGCTTAACCAAGAACACTGAAGCTTTCTTT | CARSLTKNTEAFF